This T cell receptor (beta chain) is drawn from a study of cytomegalovirus exposure and HLA in healthy donors. The CDR3 spans 13 residues. Per germline, CDR1 MDHEN and CDR2 SYDVKM. The V end lost 3 bases, the J end lost 6 bases, and 9 bases lay between the germline ends. Libraries were prepared by immunoSEQ multiplex PCR; TCRdb keeps only in-frame clonotypes and omits some of them. Of over 200,000 clones listed, almost 90% are singletons. This clonotype originated in a young woman in good health and CMV-seronegative. The chain carries TRBV28 and TRBJ2-1, with a weak D call TRBD2 (5 bases). The sample consisted of PBMCs. CDR3 sequence: CASSLDRGNEQFF. The CDR3 DNA sequence: TGTGCCAGCAGTTTGGACCGGGGCAATGAGCAGTTCTTC.